Below are 30 T cell receptor beta chains sequenced from a single sample in a study of response to subunit inactivated influenza vaccine. TCRdb re-called the RT-PCR reads with MiXCR, one entry per CDR3 protein. The sample lists more than 550,000 distinct CDR3 sequences; roughly 10% were seen once. Sequencing used PBMCs from blood, obtained on the day of vaccination. These receptors were taken from a man aged 50-60 years who received an inactivated influenza vaccine.

V usage is TRBV28 and J usage is TRBJ1-1; TRBD1 matches 8 bases. The J segment lost 3 bases and the V segment lost 6 bases, leaving 3 bases of the junction unmatched. The CDR3 is 13 residues long. Germline V CDR1 and CDR2: MDHEN, SYDVKM. The CDR3 loop is CASRPQGDTEAFF. In DNA form, the CDR3 reads TGTGCCAGCAGGCCACAGGGGGACACTGAAGCTTTCTTT.

This clonotype was seen a handful of times. This chain connects TRBV29-1 to TRBJ1-1, with D possibly TRBD1 on 6 matching bases. V was pared by 6 bases and J by 0 bases, with 11 bases between. In germline, CDR1 is SQVTM, CDR2 ANQGSEA. This CDR3 spans 13 amino acids. CDR3 in DNA: TGCAGCGTGCAGGGGAGGATGAACACTGAAGCTTTCTTT. Translated, it gives CSVQGRMNTEAFF.

The genes are TRBV7-6 and TRBJ1-5; no reliable D call. The CDR3 consists of 14 residues. In germline, CDR1 is SGHVS, CDR2 FNYEAQ. V shed 1 base and J shed 11 bases, with 15 bases lying between them. The CDR3 sequence is CASSLGPEFKTQHF. The CDR3 DNA reads TGTGCCAGCAGCTTAGGACCGGAATTTAAGACCCAGCATTTT.

This clonotype occurred many times. This rearrangement joins TRBV29-1 to TRBJ2-5; 8 bases are a match to TRBD1. Per the germline V gene, CDR1 is SQVTM and CDR2 is ANQGSEA. The CDR3 has 13 residues. Losses at the gene ends were 2 bases for V and 4 bases for J; bases not matched to a gene: 3. For the CDR3, the DNA is TGCAGCGTTGAAACGACAGGGGCAGAGACCCAGTACTTC. Translating gives CSVETTGAETQYF.

This clonotype was counted only a few times. The chain uses TRBV7-9 and TRBJ2-5; weak D call: TRBD2 (5 bases). V lost 3 bases, J lost 1 base, and 9 bases lay in between. This CDR3 spans 14 amino acids. The V gene's germline CDR1 is SEHNR and CDR2 FQNEAQ (reference sequence). The DNA for the CDR3 is TGTGCCAGCAGCTTTGGTGGACTCCAAGAGACCCAGTACTTC. Protein: CASSFGGLQETQYF. Supplemented by reference TRBV7-9 and TRBJ2-5, the full variable domain reads DTGVSQNPRHKITKRGQNVTFRCDPISEHNRLYWYRQTLGQGPEFLTYFQNEAQLEKSRLLSDRFSAERPKGSFSTLEIQRTEQGDSAMYLCASSFGGLQETQYFGPGTRLLVL.

This chain links TRBV3-1 with TRBJ1-6; D call uncertain. V lost 2 bases to trimming and J lost 4 bases, with 9 bases between them. CDR3 size: 15 residues. CDR1 is LGHDT, CDR2 YNNKEL, per germline (reference sequence). CDR3 in amino acids: CASSQIRGYNSPLHF. The CDR3 DNA is TGTGCCAGCAGCCAAATACGAGGATATAATTCACCCCTCCACTTT.

The CDR3 spells CATSKKQERSEQFF. The CDR3 DNA sequence: TGTGCCACCAGTAAGAAACAGGAGAGAAGCGAGCAGTTCTTC. The chain is built from TRBV15 and TRBJ2-1; possibly TRBD1 for D (5 bases). CDR1 is LNHNV, CDR2 YYDKDF, per germline (reference sequence). This CDR3 has 14 amino acids. V gave up 6 bases and J gave up 10 bases, with 19 bases separating them. Variable domain in full (rest from reference TRBV15 and TRBJ2-1): DAMVIQNPRYQVTQFGKPVTLSCSQTLNHNVMYWYQQKSSQAPKLLFHYYDKDFNNEADTPDNFQSRRPNTSFCFLDIRSPGLGDTAMYLCATSKKQERSEQFFGPGTRLTVL.

V is TRBV7-9 and J is TRBJ2-5; 7 nucleotides match TRBD1. Germline values: CDR1 SEHNR, CDR2 FQNEAQ (reference sequence). The CDR3 is 15 amino acids. J gave up 0 bases and V 5 bases, and 6 bases lay outside the gene matches. The CDR3 is CASSQGQTHQETQYF. In DNA form, the CDR3 reads TGTGCCAGCAGCCAGGGACAGACCCACCAAGAGACCCAGTACTTC.

This clonotype was picked up a small number of times. J is TRBJ2-3 and V is TRBV28, with 12 bases identical to TRBD2. The CDR3 spans 17 residues. Germline V gives CDR1 MDHEN, CDR2 SYDVKM. The V and J ends lost 4 bases and 2 bases, in that order; junction bases with no gene match: 7. CDR3 bases: TGTGCCAGCAGTTCCTTACGACTAGCGGGGGACACAGATACGCAGTATTTT. Its translation is CASSSLRLAGDTDTQYF.

In regard to this clonotype: A much larger clone sits a single nucleotide away, making a read error possible. The chain uses TRBV12-3 or TRBV12-4 and TRBJ2-7, with D possibly matching TRBD1 (5 bases). The CDR3 has 11 residues. The V end lost 11 bases, the J end lost 3 bases, and 11 bases lay between the germline ends. CDR3 DNA sequence: TGTGCCGGGGCCACCCTCTACGAGCAGTACTTC. Protein: CAGATLYEQYF.

Only a few counts were recorded for this clonotype. This chain links TRBV4-1 with TRBJ1-5; TRBD1 might be the D (6 bases). The CDR3 is 16 residues long. The V gene lost 1 base and the J gene lost 3 bases, with 13 bases spanning the gap. The germline V gene encodes CDR1 MGHRA and CDR2 YSYEKL. The CDR3 region has the DNA TGCGCCAGCAGCCAAGCGACAGGTTCAGTCAATCAGCCCCAGCATTTT. As protein: CASSQATGSVNQPQHF.

The gene calls are TRBV6-2 or TRBV6-3 and TRBJ1-5; the D is unclear. The V gene's germline CDR1 is MNHEY and CDR2 SVGEGT. This CDR3 has 19 residues. The V and J ends lost 2 bases and 2 bases respectively, with 22 bases between them. For the CDR3, the DNA is TGTGCCAGCAGTTACCAGTTTCGACGGGGAGGGTCAGGCAATCAGCCCCAGCATTTT. This codes for CASSYQFRRGGSGNQPQHF.

The chain uses TRBV18 and TRBJ2-3; D is unresolved. Deletions cut 6 bases from V and 3 bases from J, with 10 bases between. This CDR3 spans 13 amino acids. Looked up from germline, CDR1 is KGHSH and CDR2 is LQKENI. The CDR3 loop is CASSQTRTDTQYF. The CDR3 nucleotides read TGTGCCAGCTCGCAAACGAGGACAGATACGCAGTATTTT.

This clonotype turned up a few times. The chain joins TRBV28 to TRBJ2-1; 14 nucleotides line up with TRBD2. Germline CDR1 is MDHEN and CDR2 is SYDVKM. The junction had 6 bases not matched to a gene; V was cut back by 5 bases and J by 3 bases. This CDR3 spans 17 amino acids. CDR3 DNA: TGTGCCAGCAGTCTGGGACTAGCGGGAGATAACTACAATGAGCAGTTCTTC. Encoded protein: CASSLGLAGDNYNEQFF.

The rearrangement joins TRBV14 to TRBJ2-1, with 9 bases fitting TRBD2. Germline V gene lookup returns CDR1 SGHDN and CDR2 FVKESK. The CDR3 extends over 15 amino acids. The junction had 7 bases not matched to a gene; V was cut back by 1 base and J by 9 bases. The CDR3 DNA is TGTGCCAGCAGCCAAGGTGCAAGCGGGGGGCTTGAGCAGTTCTTC. It specifies CASSQGASGGLEQFF.

V is TRBV15 and J is TRBJ2-2; 11 nucleotides align to TRBD1. Germline values: CDR1 LNHNV, CDR2 YYDKDF (reference sequence). J gave up 2 bases and V 0 bases, and 8 bases lay outside the gene matches. CDR3 length: 19 amino acids. The CDR3 here is CATSREDRGRRLNTGELFF. The CDR3 DNA reads TGTGCCACCAGCAGAGAGGACAGGGGGCGTCGACTTAACACCGGGGAGCTGTTTTTT.

This clonotype came up many times. This chain links TRBV29-1 with TRBJ2-2, with TRBD2 matching over 7 bases. V lost 4 bases and J lost 4; bases outside the gene matches: 6. The V gene's germline CDR1 is SQVTM and CDR2 ANQGSEA. The CDR3 loop spans 14 amino acids. The chain's CDR3 is CSVGPGGSTGELFF. The DNA of the CDR3 is TGCAGCGTTGGACCGGGAGGATCCACCGGGGAGCTGTTTTTT.

The chain recombines TRBV20-1 with TRBJ2-6; D call uncertain. Germline CDR1 is DFQATT and CDR2 is SNEGSKA (reference sequence). The CDR3 runs 13 residues. Deletions cut 0 bases from V and 1 base from J, with 1 base between. CDR3: CSARDSGANVLTF. The CDR3 region has the DNA TGCAGTGCTAGAGATTCTGGGGCCAACGTCCTGACTTTC.

At least ten counts were recorded for this clonotype. The V gene is TRBV29-1, the J gene TRBJ2-1; D perhaps matches TRBD1 (6 bases). The CDR3 loop spans 15 amino acids. Germline CDR1 SQVTM, CDR2 ANQGSEA. Trimming removed 4 bases at V and 2 bases at J, with 15 bases between. The chain's CDR3 is CSVGDRPYPYNEQFF. DNA for the CDR3: TGCAGCGTTGGAGACAGGCCCTACCCCTACAATGAGCAGTTCTTC.

This clonotype appeared many times. The V call is TRBV12-3 or TRBV12-4, the J call TRBJ2-7; D is ambiguous. Trimming took off 1 base at V and 9 bases at J, with 10 bases between the two ends. This CDR3 region has 12 residues. The CDR3 DNA is TGTGCCAGCAGTTTAGAGGGATTCTCGCAGTACTTC. It encodes CASSLEGFSQYF.

This chain uses TRBV15 with TRBJ2-1; D call uncertain. V was clipped by 0 bases and J by 15 bases, with 18 bases between them. Germline CDR1 is LNHNV and CDR2 is YYDKDF (reference sequence). The length of the CDR3 is 14 residues. As DNA, the CDR3 is TGTGCCACCAGCAGAGATGATCGCGTCGGGCCGCCGTTCTTC. This translates into CATSRDDRVGPPFF.

This clonotype was counted at least ten times. The V and J genes are TRBV12-3 or TRBV12-4 and TRBJ2-7; 14 bases fit TRBD2. The CDR3 has 14 residues. J was trimmed by 3 bases and V by 6 bases; bases with no gene match: 1. CDR3 loop: CASSGLAGGYEQYF. In DNA, the CDR3 is TGTGCCAGCAGCGGACTAGCGGGGGGCTACGAGCAGTACTTC.

This clonotype has at least ten counts. The genes are TRBV5-1 and TRBJ2-2, with a possible D match to TRBD2 (5 bases). The CDR3 has 17 amino acids. Germline V gives CDR1 SGHRS, CDR2 YFSETQ. The V end lost 5 bases, the J end lost 0 bases, and 17 bases lay between the germline ends. In DNA, the CDR3 is TGCGCCAGCAGTAGCGCTCCCTTCGAATCGAACACCGGGGAGCTGTTTTTT. This codes for CASSSAPFESNTGELFF. The variable domain in full, with the rest retrieved from reference TRBV5-1 and TRBJ2-2, is KAGVTQTPRYLIKTRGQQVTLSCSPISGHRSVSWYQQTPGQGLQFLFEYFSETQRNKGNFPGRFSGRQFSNSRSEMNVSTLELGDSALYLCASSSAPFESNTGELFFGEGSRLTVL.

V gene TRBV28 combines with J gene TRBJ1-2; D is perhaps TRBD1 (6 bases). The CDR3 length is 13 residues. Trimming cost V 6 bases and J 4 bases, with 12 bases left between them. Germline V gives CDR1 MDHEN, CDR2 SYDVKM. CDR3 region: CASRQGRSYGYTF. CDR3 coding DNA: TGTGCCAGCAGGCAGGGGAGGAGCTATGGCTACACCTTC.

The chain uses TRBV29-1 and TRBJ2-3; a possible D gene is TRBD2 (5 bases). The CDR3 sequence is 12 residues long. Germline CDR1 reads SQVTM; CDR2 reads ANQGSEA. V lost 5 bases and J 2 bases, leaving 8 bases between the germline ends. The DNA for the CDR3 is TGCAGCGTTAGGAGGTCCACAGATACGCAGTATTTT. Its translation is CSVRRSTDTQYF.

A few counts support this clonotype. V is TRBV29-1 and J is TRBJ2-1; D is possibly TRBD1 or TRBD2 (7 bases each). Trimming cost V 2 bases and J 9 bases, with 20 bases left between them. CDR1 and CDR2 from the germline V gene are SQVTM and ANQGSEA. The CDR3 runs to 15 residues. DNA of the CDR3: TGCAGCGTTGAAACGCGACTAGCCGGACAGGCTGAGCAGTTCTTC. This translates into CSVETRLAGQAEQFF.

At least ten counts were recorded for this clonotype. The junction departs from the called germline gene at one end, perhaps through a read error. This chain joins TRBV12-3 or TRBV12-4 and TRBJ2-3; 7 bases are shared with TRBD2. The CDR3 is made up of 14 amino acids. DNA of the CDR3: TGCGCCAGCAGCTTGAGCGGGGACACAGATACGCAGTATTTT. Its translation: CASSLSGDTDTQYF.

This clonotype was picked up a small number of times. The chain employs TRBV12-3 or TRBV12-4 and TRBJ1-2; D unresolved. The ends were cut back, 2 bases at V and 8 bases at J, with 12 bases in the middle. The CDR3 runs to 13 residues. The CDR3 spells CASSLKGSIGYTF. The CDR3 coding sequence is TGTGCCAGCAGTTTAAAGGGTAGTATCGGCTACACCTTC.

This chain uses TRBV6-5 with TRBJ1-6; the D gene is possibly TRBD1 (5 bases). Germline V gene lookup returns CDR1 MNHEY and CDR2 SVGAGI. The CDR3 totals 14 residues. V was cut by 2 bases and J by 6 bases, with 8 bases left in between. CDR3 region: CASSYQGGNSPLHF. The CDR3 region has the DNA TGTGCCAGCAGTTACCAGGGAGGTAATTCACCCCTCCACTTT.

This clonotype was counted a few times. A much larger clone is a single base away; this may be a read error. The chain recombines TRBV7-9 with TRBJ2-7; D is undetermined. The V gene's germline CDR1 is SEHNR and CDR2 FQNEAQ (reference sequence). V gave up 5 bases and J gave up 0 bases, with 8 bases separating them. The CDR3 is 13 amino acids. The CDR3 bases are TGTGCCAGCAGCGAAAGGAGCTCCTACGAGCAGTACTTC. It encodes CASSERSSYEQYF.